This T cell receptor (beta chain) was profiled in a study of neurological immune-mediated disorders. This clonotype has a count of ten or more. TCRdb re-called the 5' RACE reads with MiXCR, one entry per CDR3 protein. The profile shows more than 15,000 distinct CDR3 sequences, more than 3% of them singletons. V gave up 2 bases and J gave up 6 bases, with 11 bases separating them. CDR3 length equals 13 residues. From germline, CDR1 is DFQATT and CDR2 SNEGSKA (reference sequence). Sequencing was done on a sample of CD8+ T cells from blood. The origin of this receptor is a woman between 40 and 55 years old in good health. This chain links TRBV20-1 with TRBJ1-5; D uncertain. Here the CDR3 reads CSARWWEGQPQHF. CDR3 coding DNA: TGCAGTGCTAGATGGTGGGAGGGTCAGCCCCAGCATTTT.